The 20 T cell receptor beta chains reported below all come from one sample, sequenced in a study of sequential checkpoint blockade in melanoma. Documented treatment: randomized to nivolumab then ipilimumab (arm A) or the reverse (arm B). Sequencing used immunoSEQ multiplex PCR; TCRdb keeps in-frame clones, though not all of them. Of thousands of clones in the sample, roughly 24% were seen once. Here the sequenced sample was tumor tissue (inferred from file names), taken from a patient given nivolumab and ipilimumab in sequence. All receptors derive from a human donor with melanoma.

The V gene is TRBV28, the J gene TRBJ1-5; 9 positions agree with TRBD1. CDR3 length: 12 amino acids. V lost 8 bases and J lost 5; bases outside the gene matches: 1. CDR1 is MDHEN and CDR2 is SYDVKM in the germline V gene. The chain's CDR3 is CASRQGDQPQHF. The CDR3 DNA sequence: TGTGCCAGCCGACAGGGGGATCAGCCCCAGCATTTT.

This clone has at least ten counts. The rearrangement joins TRBV11-3 to TRBJ1-1; 8 bases align to TRBD1. V was clipped by 1 base and J by 8 bases; unmatched bases: 6. Germline V gene sequence: CDR1 SGHNT, CDR2 YENEEA. The CDR3 is made up of 14 amino acids. CDR3 bases: TGTGCCAGCAGCTTAGGCGGGACAGGCGGGGAAGCTTTCTTT. Protein product: CASSLGGTGGEAFF.

This clone was seen a handful of times. This chain links TRBV6-8 with TRBJ2-2, with 8 nucleotides matching TRBD1. CDR1 and CDR2 from the germline V gene are MNHGY and SAAAGT. This CDR3 has 18 residues. Trimming at V came to 10 bases and at J to 3 bases, leaving 19 bases not matched to a gene. The CDR3: CAIRVDSRQGAYTGELFF. CDR3 bases: TGTGCCATCCGGGTCGATTCAAGGCAGGGGGCGTACACCGGGGAGCTGTTTTTT.

The rearrangement joins TRBV5-1 to TRBJ1-1; possibly TRBD1 for D (5 bases). The CDR3 is made up of 14 amino acids. The germline CDR1 and CDR2 sequences are SGHRS and YFSETQ. V was trimmed by 4 bases and J by 1 base, leaving 11 bases between them. CDR3 region: CASSPSGPNTEAFF. The CDR3 coding sequence is TGCGCCAGCAGCCCCTCGGGACCGAACACTGAAGCTTTCTTT.

The rearrangement uses TRBV23-1 and TRBJ2-5; D unresolved. TRBV23-1 is given ORF status, its function remaining uncertain. V dropped 6 bases and J dropped 7 bases, with 15 bases sitting between them. The CDR3 is 13 amino acids. CDR3 coding DNA: TGCGCCAGCAGCGGTCAAGTAGCTGGGACCCAGTACTTC. Translated, it gives CASSGQVAGTQYF.

J is TRBJ2-6 and V is TRBV19; D call uncertain. V lost 5 bases to trimming and J lost 0 bases, with 8 bases between them. Germline assignment: CDR1 LNHDA and CDR2 SQIVND (reference sequence). This CDR3 comprises 15 residues. The CDR3 DNA sequence: TGTGCCAGTAGTTTGTGGCACTCTGGGGCCAACGTCCTGACTTTC. This codes for CASSLWHSGANVLTF.

The genes are TRBV29-1 and TRBJ1-5; D uncertain. This CDR3 has 14 amino acids. Germline V gives CDR1 SQVTM, CDR2 ANQGSEA. V was cut by 2 bases and J by 3 bases, with 11 bases left in between. In DNA form, the CDR3 reads TGCAGCGTTGAATTTCGGGTTATCAATCAGCCCCAGCATTTT. Translating gives CSVEFRVINQPQHF.

V is TRBV19 and J is TRBJ1-1; D unresolved. Trimming shortened V by 3 bases and J by 2 bases, and 10 bases separated the two germline ends. The germline CDR1 and CDR2 sequences are LNHDA and SQIVND (reference sequence). CDR3 length: 14 amino acids. The CDR3 nucleotides are TGTGCCAGTAGTATCGGCCAGTCCAACACTGAAGCTTTCTTT. The encoded protein is CASSIGQSNTEAFF.

This clone showed up just a few times. An end of the junction differs from the germline gene, which may be a read error. The chain couples TRBV18 to TRBJ2-4, with 16 bases lining up with TRBD2. The CDR3 runs 17 residues. Germline CDR1 reads KGHSH; CDR2 reads LQKENI. CDR3 amino acids: CASSPATGLAGGPRSLF. Written as DNA, the CDR3 is TGTGCCAGCTCACCCGCCACGGGACTAGCGGGAGGGCCGCGAAGTTTGTTC. The variable domain in full, completed from reference TRBV18 and TRBJ2-4, reads NAGVMQNPRHLVRRRGQEARLRCSPMKGHSHVYWYRQLPEEGLKFMVYLQKENIIDESGMPKERFSAEFPKEGPSILRIQQVVRGDSAAYFCASSPATGLAGGPRSLFGAGTRLSVL.

This clone has only a few counts. The CDR3 bases are TGTGCCAGCAGCTTTCATAGCACAGATACGCAGTATTTT. Protein product: CASSFHSTDTQYF. The chain links TRBV7-2 to TRBJ2-3; D not certain. Trimming cost V 3 bases and J 0 bases, with 4 bases left between them. CDR3 length: 13 residues. The germline V gene encodes CDR1 SGHTA and CDR2 FQGNSA. Full variable domain (remainder filled in from reference TRBV7-2 and TRBJ2-3): GAGVSQSPSNKVTEKGKDVELRCDPISGHTALYWYRQSLGQGLEFLIYFQGNSAPDKSGLPSDRFSAERTGGSVSTLTIQRTQQEDSAVYLCASSFHSTDTQYFGPGTRLTVL.

This clone was found a few times. V is TRBV6-8 and J is TRBJ2-1; perhaps TRBD1 as D (6 bases). V lost 10 bases and J lost 5, with 24 bases in between. This CDR3 contains 16 residues. Germline V lookup: CDR1 MNHGY, CDR2 SAAAGT. The CDR3, as DNA: TGTGCCACTCAGAGGGAACCCGGGACAATAAACAATGAGCAGTTCTTC. Protein sequence: CATQREPGTINNEQFF.

The rearrangement uses TRBV5-1 and TRBJ2-2, with a weak D call TRBD2 (5 bases). The germline CDR1 and CDR2 sequences are SGHRS and YFSETQ. Trimming left V 4 bases short and J 5 bases short, with 15 bases between. This CDR3 contains 15 residues. The CDR3 region is CASSPGLPGTGELFF. The CDR3 DNA is TGCGCCAGCAGCCCCGGACTCCCGGGGACCGGGGAGCTGTTTTTT.

V and J are TRBV15 and TRBJ1-2; D gene uncertain. CDR1 and CDR2 (germline): LNHNV, YYDKDF (reference sequence). There are 14 residues in the CDR3. The V end was cut by 1 base, the J end by 0 bases, with 6 bases between. The CDR3 is CATSRGGANYGYTF. The CDR3 nucleotides are TGTGCCACCAGCAGAGGAGGAGCTAACTATGGCTACACCTTC.

This clone is medium-sized. This chain links TRBV11-3 with TRBJ2-1, with TRBD2 identical over 9 bases. From germline, CDR1 is SGHNT and CDR2 YENEEA. This CDR3 is built from 15 residues. After removal of 4 bases from V and 6 bases from J, the junction contained 7 bases not matched to a gene. In nucleotides, the CDR3 is TGTGCCAGCAGCTCACGGACTAGCGACAGCAATGAGCAGTTCTTC. This codes for CASSSRTSDSNEQFF.

The chain has TRBV9 and TRBJ1-2; D gene ambiguous. The CDR3 is 13 residues long. V was cut by 5 bases and J by 6 bases, with 14 bases left in between. Germline CDR1 reads SGDLS; CDR2 reads YYNGEE. CDR3 bases: TGTGCCAGCAGTAGTCTGGGATCCGATGGCTACACCTTC. This encodes CASSSLGSDGYTF.

The chain links TRBV19 to TRBJ1-5; 8 nucleotides agree with TRBD1. The CDR3 loop spans 16 amino acids. J gave up 0 bases and V 1 base, and 2 bases lay outside the gene matches. Germline-derived CDR1 and CDR2 are LNHDA and SQIVND (reference sequence). The CDR3 bases are TGTGCCAGTAGTATAGGTACAGGGGGTAGCAATCAGCCCCAGCATTTT. Residues: CASSIGTGGSNQPQHF. Supplemented by reference TRBV19 and TRBJ1-5, the full variable domain reads DGGITQSPKYLFRKEGQNVTLSCEQNLNHDAMYWYRQDPGQGLRLIYYSQIVNDFQKGDIAEGYSVSREKKESFPLTVTSAQKNPTAFYLCASSIGTGGSNQPQHFGDGTRLSIL.

This clone counts as medium-sized. The chain employs TRBV6-8 and TRBJ1-5; D gene ambiguous. From germline, CDR1 is MNHGY and CDR2 SAAAGT. The CDR3 sequence is 13 residues long. V lost 5 bases and J lost 10, with 15 bases in between. The DNA of the CDR3 is TGTGCCAGCAGTCCCGAGCCCGATCTTCCCCAGCATTTT. Protein sequence: CASSPEPDLPQHF.

This clone was seen at least ten times. This chain connects TRBV13 to TRBJ2-1; no clear D. Germline CDR1 PRHDT, CDR2 FYEKMQ (reference sequence). This CDR3 spans 15 amino acids. V was shortened by 1 base and J by 3 bases, with 10 bases between the two germline ends. The CDR3 sequence is CASSLVAQDYNEQFF. The CDR3 DNA follows: TGTGCCAGCAGCTTAGTTGCTCAGGACTACAATGAGCAGTTCTTC.

The gene calls are TRBV28 and TRBJ2-7; tentative D call: TRBD2 (5 bases). Trimming removed 2 bases at V and 6 bases at J, with 17 bases between. The CDR3 has 15 amino acids. Looked up from germline, CDR1 is MDHEN and CDR2 is SYDVKM. CDR3 protein: CASSLRSGVISEQYF. Written as DNA, the CDR3 is TGTGCCAGCAGTTTAAGGTCCGGGGTTATCAGCGAGCAGTACTTC.

The chain recombines TRBV6-1 with TRBJ2-5; D gene unclear. Germline lookup yields CDR1 MNHNS and CDR2 SASEGT. CDR3 length: 14 amino acids. Trimming removed 1 base from V and 5 bases from J, with 11 bases in between. CDR3 DNA sequence: TGTGCCAGCAGTGAAGGTTGGCTAGACGAGACCCAGTACTTC. The encoded protein is CASSEGWLDETQYF.